The 17 T cell receptor beta chains in this list originate from one sample, sequenced in a study of T-cell reconstitution after alpha-beta-depleted transplantation in children. Unique molecular identifiers featured in how the TCRbeta library was prepared. In TCRdb, the PCR reads were re-called with MiXCR into one record per CDR3 protein. Among about 600,000 distinct CDR3 sequences listed, about 21% were seen once. The sample was PBMCs, mostly from graft donor cells, taken 360 days after TCRalphabeta/CD19-depleted stem cell transplant. Every receptor here comes from a boy in the first two years of life who had a stem cell transplant for acute myeloid leukemia, so the T cells may come from the graft donor.

This clonotype has only a few counts. This chain uses TRBV25-1 with TRBJ2-5; D unresolved. Germline V gene sequence: CDR1 MGHDK, CDR2 SYGVNS. This CDR3 comprises 15 residues. Trimming took 1 base from V and 1 from J, leaving 10 bases between them. CDR3: CASSESYLFQETQYF. CDR3 DNA: TGTGCCAGCAGTGAATCCTACTTGTTCCAAGAGACCCAGTACTTC.

This chain uses TRBV2 with TRBJ1-1; 7 bases fit TRBD1. V gave up 6 bases and J gave up 5 bases; unmatched junction bases: 6. CDR3 length: 13 residues. Germline CDR1 is SNHLY and CDR2 is FYNNEI. The CDR3 DNA follows: TGTGCCAGCAGGGTGACAGGGCAGACTGAAGCTTTCTTT. It translates to CASRVTGQTEAFF.

The chain recombines TRBV6-5 with TRBJ2-6, with no clear D. The CDR3 length is 12 residues. Per germline, CDR1 MNHEY and CDR2 SVGAGI. V lost 4 bases, J lost 4 bases, and 2 bases lay in between. The CDR3 loop is CASSFGANVLTF. The CDR3 DNA sequence: TGTGCCAGCAGTTTCGGGGCCAACGTCCTGACTTTC.

The V gene is TRBV20-1, the J gene TRBJ2-3; 11 bases fit TRBD2. From germline, CDR1 is DFQATT and CDR2 SNEGSKA (reference sequence). The CDR3 totals 17 residues. V lost 2 bases, J lost 0 bases, and 7 bases stayed unmatched. CDR3 bases: TGCAGTGCTAGATCGCTAGCGGGAGGCCTAAGCACAGATACGCAGTATTTT. Protein product: CSARSLAGGLSTDTQYF.

Ten or more counts support this clonotype. The V and J genes are TRBV12-3 or TRBV12-4 and TRBJ1-1, with D possibly matching TRBD1 (5 bases). Trimming stripped 4 bases from V and 1 base from J, with 13 bases between. CDR3 length equals 15 residues. DNA for the CDR3: TGTGCCAGCAGTTCCTACCAGGGTTGGAACACTGAAGCTTTCTTT. This sequence encodes CASSSYQGWNTEAFF.

The sample holds a few counts of this clonotype. The chain carries TRBV12-3 or TRBV12-4 and TRBJ1-1; no clear D. This CDR3 region has 12 residues. V was cut by 7 bases and J by 7 bases, with 13 bases left in between. The CDR3: CASTPQWGEAFF. The CDR3 DNA sequence: TGTGCCAGCACCCCCCAATGGGGTGAAGCTTTCTTT.

This clonotype was found many times. V and J are TRBV20-1 and TRBJ2-7; no clear D gene. Trimming removed 0 bases from V and 3 bases from J, with 18 bases in between. The CDR3 is 16 amino acids. CDR1 and CDR2 from the germline V gene are DFQATT and SNEGSKA (reference sequence). The CDR3 bases are TGCAGTGCTAGAGATGCAATCGGTATGTTAGGCTACGAGCAGTACTTC. Its protein is CSARDAIGMLGYEQYF.

The chain links TRBV10-3 to TRBJ2-1, with 13 nucleotides matching TRBD2. Germline-derived CDR1 and CDR2 are ENHRY and SYGVKD. The CDR3 length is 14 residues. The trim removed 11 bases at V and 3 bases at J, leaving 4 bases unmatched. This CDR3 reads CASRTSGGYNEQFF. The CDR3, as DNA: TGTGCCTCCAGGACTAGCGGGGGCTACAATGAGCAGTTCTTC.

The genes are TRBV5-1 and TRBJ2-1; D unclear. The CDR3 sequence is 16 residues long. The germline V gene encodes CDR1 SGHRS and CDR2 YFSETQ. V was shortened by 0 bases and J by 7 bases, with 17 bases between the two germline ends. This chain's CDR3 is CASSLERYGSENEQFF. CDR3 DNA sequence: TGCGCCAGCAGCTTGGAAAGGTACGGTTCTGAGAATGAGCAGTTCTTC.

The J gene is TRBJ1-2, the V gene TRBV4-3, with 8 bases fitting TRBD1. Germline V gives CDR1 LGHNA, CDR2 YSLEER. V dropped 3 bases and J dropped 4; count of bases not matched to a gene: 13. CDR3 size: 17 residues. The CDR3 nucleotides read TGCGCCAGCAGCCAGTTTCCGGTGGGACAGGTTTTCTATGGCTACACCTTC. Translation gives CASSQFPVGQVFYGYTF.

The CDR3 here is CATSHPDRGGGTDTQYF. CDR3 DNA: TGTGCCACCAGTCACCCTGACAGGGGAGGGGGCACAGATACGCAGTATTTT. This rearrangement joins TRBV24-1 to TRBJ2-3; possible D gene TRBD1, 8 bases. CDR1 KGHDR and CDR2 SFDVKD come from the germline V gene. The CDR3 covers 17 residues. Trimming shortened V by 6 bases and J by 1 base, and 19 bases separated the two germline ends.

The sample holds many counts of this clonotype. The chain recombines TRBV7-9 with TRBJ2-1; 11 bases are shared with TRBD2. The CDR3 has 16 residues. Germline-derived CDR1 and CDR2 are SEHNR and FQNEAQ (reference sequence). The V segment lost 5 bases and the J segment 5 bases; nucleotides outside the gene matches: 8. Here the CDR3 DNA reads TGTGCCAGCAGCCCCTATATAGCGGGGGGGAACAATGAGCAGTTCTTC. Protein sequence: CASSPYIAGGNNEQFF.

The chain carries TRBV6-1 and TRBJ2-5; the D is unclear. Trimming pared 5 bases from V and 5 bases from J, leaving 12 bases between. The CDR3 has 13 residues. Germline V gene lookup returns CDR1 MNHNS and CDR2 SASEGT. The CDR3 nucleotides read TGTGCCAGCAGTAATACCGTAGGGGAGACCCAGTACTTC. Its protein product is CASSNTVGETQYF.

This clonotype was counted between two and nine times. This chain uses TRBV12-3 or TRBV12-4 with TRBJ2-7, with 7 bases matching TRBD1. The CDR3 has 14 amino acids. J was trimmed by 1 base and V by 3 bases; bases with no gene match: 3. The CDR3, as DNA: TGTGCCAGCAGTTTTCGACAGGGATCCTACGAGCAGTACTTC. Translated: CASSFRQGSYEQYF.

This clonotype was observed a few times. J is TRBJ2-1 and V is TRBV6-2 or TRBV6-3; 9 bases match TRBD1. This CDR3 is 14 amino acids long. Unmatched junction bases numbered 12, after V lost 10 bases and J lost 8 bases. The germline V gene encodes CDR1 MNHEY and CDR2 SVGEGT. CDR3 nucleotides: TGTGCCACTTCACTTTGGACAGGGGCGCATGAGCAGTTCTTC. Protein: CATSLWTGAHEQFF.

The chain couples TRBV5-1 to TRBJ1-1, with 8 positions matching TRBD1. Trimming took 4 bases from V and 1 from J; bases not matched to a gene: 18. Germline CDR1 and CDR2: SGHRS and YFSETQ. The CDR3 contains 19 residues. The CDR3 reads CASSPVPVDRGVPNTEAFF. CDR3 nucleotide sequence: TGCGCCAGCAGCCCTGTCCCCGTCGACAGGGGCGTACCGAACACTGAAGCTTTCTTT.

This clonotype was counted only a few times. The chain employs TRBV28 and TRBJ2-5; TRBD1 might be the D (7 bases). V lost 5 bases, J lost 2 bases, and 12 bases lay in between. Per the germline V gene, CDR1 is MDHEN and CDR2 is SYDVKM. The CDR3 is made up of 14 amino acids. CDR3 nucleotides: TGTGCCAGCAGTCCACAGGGGAGGCAAGAGACCCAGTACTTC. Encoded protein: CASSPQGRQETQYF.